These 6 T cell receptor beta chains share one sample of origin, sequenced in a study of cytomegalovirus exposure and HLA in healthy donors (dated by TCRdb to about 2017). The library was prepared using the immunoSEQ multiplex PCR assay. A mixture of 60 forward primers for TCR Vbeta segments and 13 reverse primers for TCR Jbeta segments was used in the multiplex PCR. The source is immuneACCESS, and TCRdb retained only in-frame sequences with V and J called. Part of the clones is not carried over; for the studies checked, unresolved V genes explain less than half of this, and the remainder is unexplained. The sample includes roughly 120,000 clones, with roughly 80% observed a single time. Around 4.2% of the sample is taken by the ten largest. Sequenced sample: PBMCs. The origin of the receptors is a woman between 40 and 50 years old in good health and CMV-seronegative.

The V gene is TRBV7-2, the J gene TRBJ2-7; maybe TRBD2 (5 bases). Germline V lookup: CDR1 SGHTA, CDR2 FQGNSA. V was shortened by 1 base and J by 6 bases, with 16 bases between the two germline ends. The CDR3 spans 15 residues. CDR3 nucleotides: TGTGCCAGCAGCTTAGATACGGGGTTACAGCGCGAGCAGTACTTC. This sequence encodes CASSLDTGLQREQYF.

V is TRBV10-3 and J is TRBJ1-2; tentatively, D is TRBD1 (5 bases). The CDR3 loop spans 15 amino acids. The germline V and J ends were trimmed by 4 bases and 2 bases, with 14 bases remaining between them. Germline V gene sequence: CDR1 ENHRY, CDR2 SYGVKD. CDR3 coding DNA: TGTGCCATCAGTGGGGGTCGATGGACAAACTATGGCTACACCTTC. It is translated as CAISGGRWTNYGYTF.

V usage is TRBV6-1 and J usage is TRBJ1-4; D call uncertain. This CDR3 region has 15 residues. V lost 6 bases and J 3 bases, leaving 14 bases between the germline ends. Germline V gives CDR1 MNHNS, CDR2 SASEGT. The CDR3 nucleotides read TGTGCCAGCAGGGTTTTTCCCGAGGCTAATGAAAAACTGTTTTTT. Translation: CASRVFPEANEKLFF.

The chain combines TRBV28 with TRBJ2-7; D might be TRBD2 (6 bases). Germline-derived CDR1 and CDR2 are MDHEN and SYDVKM. With 1 base removed from V and 4 bases from J, the gap between germline ends came to 14 bases. This CDR3 is 15 amino acids long. CDR3 protein: CASSLSAGPGYEQYF. CDR3 sequence (DNA): TGTGCCAGCAGTTTATCAGCGGGTCCGGGGTACGAGCAGTACTTC.

V gene TRBV4-2 combines with J gene TRBJ1-3; D is undetermined. The germline gives CDR1 LGHNA, CDR2 YNFKEQ. There are 14 residues in the CDR3. V lost 7 bases and J lost 2, with 12 bases in between. CDR3 sequence reads: CASKEGWAGNTIYF. In DNA form, the CDR3 reads TGTGCCAGCAAGGAGGGCTGGGCTGGAAACACCATATATTTT.

J is TRBJ2-6 and V is TRBV27; D gene uncertain. The V gene's germline CDR1 is MNHEY and CDR2 SMNVEV (reference sequence). This CDR3 contains 17 residues. Trimming stripped 6 bases from V and 1 base from J, with 16 bases between. Here the CDR3 reads CASRSPGEVSGANVLTF. The CDR3 nucleotides are TGTGCCAGCAGATCCCCAGGTGAAGTATCTGGGGCCAACGTCCTGACTTTC.